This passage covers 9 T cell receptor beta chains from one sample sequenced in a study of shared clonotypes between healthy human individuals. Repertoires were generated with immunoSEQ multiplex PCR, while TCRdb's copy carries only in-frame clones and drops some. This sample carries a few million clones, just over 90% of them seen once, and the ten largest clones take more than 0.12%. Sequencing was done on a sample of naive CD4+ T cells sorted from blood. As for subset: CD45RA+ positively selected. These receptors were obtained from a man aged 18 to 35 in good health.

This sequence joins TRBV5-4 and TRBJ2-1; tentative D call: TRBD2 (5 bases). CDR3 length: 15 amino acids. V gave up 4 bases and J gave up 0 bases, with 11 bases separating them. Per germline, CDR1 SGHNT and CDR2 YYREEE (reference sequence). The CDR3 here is CASSPGMSSYNEQFF. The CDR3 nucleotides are TGTGCCAGCAGCCCCGGGATGAGCTCCTACAATGAGCAGTTCTTC.

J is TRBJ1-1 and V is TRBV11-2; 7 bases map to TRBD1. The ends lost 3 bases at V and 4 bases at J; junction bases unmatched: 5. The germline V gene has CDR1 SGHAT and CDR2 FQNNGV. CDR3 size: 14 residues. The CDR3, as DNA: TGTGCCAGCAGCTTCCAGGGGGGTGGCACTGAAGCTTTCTTT. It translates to CASSFQGGGTEAFF.

CDR3 sequence (DNA): TGTGCCAGCAGTTTATCGTCGGGACACAACACTGAAGCTTTCTTT. This gives the protein CASSLSSGHNTEAFF. The V and J genes are TRBV27 and TRBJ1-1, with TRBD1 as a possible D gene (6 bases). From germline, CDR1 is MNHEY and CDR2 SMNVEV (reference sequence). V was cut by 0 bases and J by 2 bases, with 10 bases left in between. CDR3 length: 15 amino acids.

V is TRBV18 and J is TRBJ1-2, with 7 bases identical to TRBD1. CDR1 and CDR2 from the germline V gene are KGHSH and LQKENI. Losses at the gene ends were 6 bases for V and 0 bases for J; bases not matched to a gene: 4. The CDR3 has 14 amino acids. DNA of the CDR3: TGTGCCAGCTCGTCAGACAGGGCTAACTATGGCTACACCTTC. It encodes CASSSDRANYGYTF.

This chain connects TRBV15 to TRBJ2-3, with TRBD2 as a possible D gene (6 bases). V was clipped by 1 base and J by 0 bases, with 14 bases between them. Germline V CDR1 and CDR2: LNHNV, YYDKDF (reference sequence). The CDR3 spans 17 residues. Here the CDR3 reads CATSRVGLAKSTDTQYF. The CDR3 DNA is TGTGCCACCAGCAGAGTGGGGCTAGCGAAGAGCACAGATACGCAGTATTTT.

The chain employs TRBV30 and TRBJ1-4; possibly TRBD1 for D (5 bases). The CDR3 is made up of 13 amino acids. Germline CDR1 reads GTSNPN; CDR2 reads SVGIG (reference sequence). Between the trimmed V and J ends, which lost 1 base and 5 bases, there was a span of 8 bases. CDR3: CAWSDRLNEKLFF. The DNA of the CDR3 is TGTGCCTGGAGTGACAGGCTGAATGAAAAACTGTTTTTT.

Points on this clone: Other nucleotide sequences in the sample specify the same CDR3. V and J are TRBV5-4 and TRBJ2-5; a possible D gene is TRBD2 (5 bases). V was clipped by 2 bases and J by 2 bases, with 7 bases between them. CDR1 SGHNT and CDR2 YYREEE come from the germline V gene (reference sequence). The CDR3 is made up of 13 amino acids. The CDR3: CASSFRGQETQYF. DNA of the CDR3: TGTGCCAGCAGCTTCCGCGGGCAAGAGACCCAGTACTTC.

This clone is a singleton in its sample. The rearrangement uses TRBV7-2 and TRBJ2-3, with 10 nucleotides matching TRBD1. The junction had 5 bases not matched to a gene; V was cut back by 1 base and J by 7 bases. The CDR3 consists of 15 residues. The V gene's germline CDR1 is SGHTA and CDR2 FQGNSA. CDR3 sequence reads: CASSLGGTGVNTQYF. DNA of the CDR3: TGTGCCAGCAGCTTAGGGGGGACAGGGGTAAATACGCAGTATTTT. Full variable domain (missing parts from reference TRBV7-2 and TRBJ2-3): GAGVSQSPSNKVTEKGKDVELRCDPISGHTALYWYRQSLGQGLEFLIYFQGNSAPDKSGLPSDRFSAERTGGSVSTLTIQRTQQEDSAVYLCASSLGGTGVNTQYFGPGTRLTVL.

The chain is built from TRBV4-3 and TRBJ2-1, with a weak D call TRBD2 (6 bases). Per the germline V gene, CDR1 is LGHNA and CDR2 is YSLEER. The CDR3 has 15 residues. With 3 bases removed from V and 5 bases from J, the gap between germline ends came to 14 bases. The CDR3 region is CASSQEGSGDNEQFF. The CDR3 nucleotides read TGCGCCAGCAGCCAGGAAGGTAGCGGTGACAATGAGCAGTTCTTC.